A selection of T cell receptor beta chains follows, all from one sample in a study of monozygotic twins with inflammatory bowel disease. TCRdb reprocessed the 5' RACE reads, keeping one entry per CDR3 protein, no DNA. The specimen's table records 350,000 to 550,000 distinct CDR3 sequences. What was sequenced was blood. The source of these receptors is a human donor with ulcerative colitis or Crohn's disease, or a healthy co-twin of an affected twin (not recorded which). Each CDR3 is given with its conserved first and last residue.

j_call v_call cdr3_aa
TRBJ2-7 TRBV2 CASSQTGTGPF
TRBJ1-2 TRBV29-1 CSVEAGEEDGYTF
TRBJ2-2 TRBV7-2 CASSLYGTRNTGELFF
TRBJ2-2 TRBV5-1 CASSLGTTLNTGELFF
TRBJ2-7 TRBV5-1 CASSYGQGPYEQYF
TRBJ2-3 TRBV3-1 CASSQWNSRAATDTQYF
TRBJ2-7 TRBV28 CASGGTSGYEQYF
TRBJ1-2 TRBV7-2 CASSPGRGSYGYTF
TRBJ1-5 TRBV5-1 CASSLDGNQPQHF
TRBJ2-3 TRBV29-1 CSVERTGGSTDTQYF
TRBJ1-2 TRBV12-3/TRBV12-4 CASTMGGISRGYTF
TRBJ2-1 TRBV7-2 CASSLDRQIYNEQFF
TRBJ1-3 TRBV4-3 CASSQNDRGSGNTIYF
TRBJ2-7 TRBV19 CASSRQVSSYEQYF
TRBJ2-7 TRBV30 CACTPPISYEQYF
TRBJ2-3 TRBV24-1 CATSDFRMDTQYF
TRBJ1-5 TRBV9 CASSVGLSNQPQHF
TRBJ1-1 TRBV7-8 CASSFLPDGNTEAFF
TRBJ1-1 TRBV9 CASSRWGENTEAFF
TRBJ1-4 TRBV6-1 CASSPSTTNEKLFF
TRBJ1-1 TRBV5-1 CASSIVPGTGENTEAFF
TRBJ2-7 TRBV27 CASSWDRGYEQYF
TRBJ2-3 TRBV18 CASSHETSGMLDTQYF
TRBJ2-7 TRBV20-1 CSARDLQGPYEQYF
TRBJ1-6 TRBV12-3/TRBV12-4 CASSLRFPQPLHF
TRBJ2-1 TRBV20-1 CSAGRQEVEQFF
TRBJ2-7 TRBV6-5 CASSSSRQGGDEQYF
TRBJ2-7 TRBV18 CASSPSDSGSYEQYF
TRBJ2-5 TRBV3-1 CASSQGSGGDQYF
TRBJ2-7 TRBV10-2 CASTQENSYEQYF
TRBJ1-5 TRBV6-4 CASSESRPRDRWNQPQHF
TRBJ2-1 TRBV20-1 CSGAGAGNEQFF
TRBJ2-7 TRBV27 CASSLSGLAASYEQYF
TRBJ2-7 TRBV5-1 CASSLKGTEQYF
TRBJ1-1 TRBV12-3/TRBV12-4 CASSLGWSRTEAFF
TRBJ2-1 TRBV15 CATSRADEQFF
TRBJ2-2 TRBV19 CASSIPRMNTGELFF
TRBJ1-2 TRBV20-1 CIMTGGDGYTF
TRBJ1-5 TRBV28 CASSLVPTGVSNQPQHF
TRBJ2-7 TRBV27 CASRMTGYSYEQYF
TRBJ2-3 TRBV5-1 CASSSWTGRPDTQYF
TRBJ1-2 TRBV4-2 CASSQEDTPNYGYTF
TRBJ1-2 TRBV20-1 CSALTEGEGGYTF
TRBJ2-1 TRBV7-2 CASSLINNEQFF
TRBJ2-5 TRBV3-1 CASSGGDGGRETQYF
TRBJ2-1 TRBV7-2 CASSLLASQNEQFF
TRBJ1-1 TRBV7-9 CASSLAGGEAFF
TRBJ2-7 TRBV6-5 CASSYWARGGYEQYF
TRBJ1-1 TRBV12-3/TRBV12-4 CASSRRGVEAFF
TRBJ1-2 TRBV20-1 CSARGRSEYGYTF
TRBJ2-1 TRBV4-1 CASSQPPGDYNEQFF
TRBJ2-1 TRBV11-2 CASSAKLAGGHNEQFF
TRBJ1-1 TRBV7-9 CAGSSGTGFKAFF